The entry below gives a single T cell receptor (beta chain) sequence along with its context. Source study methods: Quantification of nucleated cells was approximated via reference gene primer amplification. Libraries were prepared by immunoSEQ multiplex PCR; TCRdb keeps only in-frame clonotypes and omits some of them. V, J and clone size are taken as reported in that table, and D and trimming were inferred from the DNA itself. The sample consists of 150,000 or so clones, 87% of them appearing once. The data originate from a study of blood T cell repertoires in COVID-19. Across the whole study: Acute and convalescent COVID-19 specimens originated in the United States, Italy and Spain. The analysed material was cDNA or gDNA that came from T cells, B-cell-depleted T cells, or PBMCs.

The CDR3 consists of 11 residues. Trimming stripped 8 bases from V and 2 bases from J, with 6 bases between. The receptor comes from a man at least 80 years old with acute or convalescent COVID-19. The chain employs TRBV12-3 or TRBV12-4 and TRBJ1-2; D gene ambiguous. Specimen: peripheral blood. Here the CDR3 reads CASRANYGYTF. The CDR3 DNA sequence: TGTGCCAGCCGCGCAAACTATGGCTACACCTTC.